A single sample gave rise to the 9 T cell receptor beta chains below, sequenced in a study of T-cell reconstitution after alpha-beta-depleted transplantation in children. A TCRbeta library incorporating unique molecular identifiers was prepared. Each CDR3 protein is one row after TCRdb ran MiXCR on the PCR reads. The sample has 550,000 to 600,000 distinct CDR3 sequences, roughly 23% seen once. The specimen comprised PBMCs, mostly from graft donor cells, sampled 360 days after TCRalphabeta/CD19-depleted stem cell transplant. All receptors derive from a boy in the first two years of life who had a stem cell transplant for acute myeloid leukemia, so the T cells may come from the graft donor.

V is TRBV2 and J is TRBJ1-6, with a possible D match to TRBD1 (5 bases). The CDR3 is made up of 14 amino acids. Germline V CDR1 and CDR2: SNHLY, FYNNEI. V lost 2 bases, J lost 8 bases, and 10 bases lay in between. In nucleotides, the CDR3 is TGTGCCAGCAGTGAATGGGGGAACGATTCACCCCTCCACTTT. This sequence encodes CASSEWGNDSPLHF.

This clonotype appeared a few times. The chain links TRBV6-1 to TRBJ2-1, with D perhaps TRBD2 (6 bases). V gave up 8 bases and J gave up 4 bases, with 18 bases separating them. The length of the CDR3 is 15 residues. In germline, CDR1 is MNHNS, CDR2 SASEGT. CDR3 region: CASYRGSPPYNEQFF. CDR3 coding DNA: TGTGCCAGCTATCGGGGGTCCCCTCCTTACAATGAGCAGTTCTTC.

The V gene is TRBV27, the J gene TRBJ2-1; 8 bases line up with TRBD1. Unmatched junction bases numbered 5, after V lost 6 bases and J lost 1 base. The germline gives CDR1 MNHEY, CDR2 SMNVEV (reference sequence). The CDR3 covers 15 residues. CDR3 bases: TGTGCCAGCAGATGGACAGGGTATTCCTACAATGAGCAGTTCTTC. Encoded protein: CASRWTGYSYNEQFF.

Regarding this clonotype: Being one base from a much bigger clone, this may be a read error. The chain uses TRBV7-2 and TRBJ1-5, with D possibly TRBD1 on 5 matching bases. From germline, CDR1 is SGHTA and CDR2 FQGNSA. CDR3 length: 15 residues. The CDR3 loop reads CSSSSRSRDPRPQHF. The DNA for the CDR3 is TGTTCCAGCAGCTCTCGCTCCCGGGACCCACGGCCCCAGCATTTT.

This sequence joins TRBV29-1 and TRBJ2-5; D is unclear. The V end was cut by 3 bases, the J end by 3 bases, with 8 bases between. Germline V gives CDR1 SQVTM, CDR2 ANQGSEA. This CDR3 has 12 residues. CDR3 amino acids: CSVDSSKETQYF. The CDR3 DNA is TGCAGCGTTGACAGCAGTAAAGAGACCCAGTACTTC.

This clonotype was recorded at least ten times. The chain uses TRBV7-3 and TRBJ2-1; D is unclear. The V gene's germline CDR1 is SGHTA and CDR2 FQGTGA. V was trimmed by 3 bases and J by 12 bases, leaving 9 bases between them. The CDR3 spans 11 residues. CDR3: CASSFPLRQFF. The DNA of the CDR3 is TGTGCCAGCAGCTTCCCGTTGAGGCAGTTCTTC. The whole variable domain, remainder taken from reference TRBV7-3 and TRBJ2-1, is GAGVSQTPSNKVTEKGKYVELRCDPISGHTALYWYRQSLGQGPEFLIYFQGTGAADDSGLPNDRFFAVRPEGSVSTLKIQRTERGDSAVYLCASSFPLRQFFGPGTRLTVL.

V usage is TRBV10-3 and J usage is TRBJ2-7; D is possibly TRBD1 or TRBD2 (6 bases each). Germline V lookup: CDR1 ENHRY, CDR2 SYGVKD. V gave up 6 bases and J gave up 4 bases, with 13 bases separating them. This CDR3 comprises 13 residues. CDR3 in amino acids: CAIRRDITYEQYV. CDR3 coding DNA: TGTGCCATCAGGCGGGACATCACATACGAGCAGTACGTC.

The rearrangement links TRBV29-1 to TRBJ2-1; D remains unclear. Germline CDR1 SQVTM, CDR2 ANQGSEA. V lost 3 bases and J lost 2, with 11 bases in between. The CDR3 runs to 14 residues. CDR3 sequence (DNA): TGCAGCGTTGACGGTAGCACAACCTACAATGAGCAGTTCTTC. This codes for CSVDGSTTYNEQFF.

This clonotype showed up just a few times. The V and J genes are TRBV7-2 and TRBJ2-3; tentatively, D is TRBD1 or TRBD2 (6 bases each). The V gene lost 3 bases and the J gene lost 5 bases, with 15 bases spanning the gap. Germline CDR1 and CDR2: SGHTA and FQGNSA. This CDR3 is 15 amino acids long. This chain's CDR3 is CASSFSGGMGDTQYF. The CDR3 DNA reads as TGTGCCAGCAGCTTTTCCGGGGGCATGGGAGATACGCAGTATTTT.